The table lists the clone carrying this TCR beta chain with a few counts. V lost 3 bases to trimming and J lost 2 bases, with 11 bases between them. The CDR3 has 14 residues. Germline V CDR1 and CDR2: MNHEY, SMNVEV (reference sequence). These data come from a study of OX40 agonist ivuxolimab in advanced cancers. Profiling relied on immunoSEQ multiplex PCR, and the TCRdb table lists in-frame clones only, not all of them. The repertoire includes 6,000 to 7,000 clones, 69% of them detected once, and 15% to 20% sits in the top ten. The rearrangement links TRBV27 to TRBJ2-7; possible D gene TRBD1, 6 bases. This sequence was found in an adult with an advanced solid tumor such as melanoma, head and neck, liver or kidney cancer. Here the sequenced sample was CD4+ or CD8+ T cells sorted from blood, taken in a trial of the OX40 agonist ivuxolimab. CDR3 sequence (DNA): TGTGCCAGCAGTTTCGGACAGAACACCTACGAGCAGTACTTC. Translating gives CASSFGQNTYEQYF.